These T cell receptor beta chains were read from a single sample in a study of shared clonotypes between healthy human individuals. TCRdb keeps only in-frame clones here, not all; method: immunoSEQ multiplex PCR. The data hold millions of clones, with approximately 94% observed a single time. Material for sequencing was naive CD8+ T cells sorted from blood. The source of these receptors is a young man in good health. Each CDR3 is given with its conserved first and last residue. The D gene is left open where the match is weak. Size is stated for part of the rows, as once, few or many counts, or as a class when the clone is expanded.

D gene	CDR3 length	V gene	clone size	J gene	CDR3 protein	CDR3 DNA
-	14	TRBV25-1	few	TRBJ1-2	CASSEYGQVYGYTF	TGTGCCAGCAGTGAATATGGCCAGGTCTATGGCTACACCTTC
-	14	TRBV9	-	TRBJ2-7	CASSPRGSSYEQYF	TGTGCCAGCAGCCCTCGGGGTAGCTCCTACGAGCAGTACTTC
TRBD2	17	TRBV2	-	TRBJ2-2	CASSEREGFPDSGELFF	TGTGCCAGCAGCGAGCGGGAGGGATTCCCGGATTCCGGGGAGCTGTTTTTT
-	13	TRBV4-1	-	TRBJ1-1	CASSHRESNEAFF	TGCGCCAGCAGCCACAGGGAGAGTAATGAAGCTTTCTTT
TRBD2	14	TRBV7-8	-	TRBJ2-1	CASSRTSGSYEQFF	TGTGCCAGCAGCCGGACTAGCGGGAGCTATGAGCAGTTCTTC
-	14	TRBV7-9	-	TRBJ2-3	CASSLAQGPDTQYF	TGTGCCAGCAGCTTAGCACAAGGCCCAGATACGCAGTATTTT
TRBD1	19	TRBV7-9	-	TRBJ1-2	CASSLADGGGTGNNYGYTF	TGTGCCAGCAGCTTAGCGGACGGGGGAGGGACAGGGAACAACTATGGCTACACCTTC
-	15	TRBV4-3	-	TRBJ1-2	CASSPGRGGGYGYTF	TGCGCCAGCAGCCCCGGAAGAGGTGGAGGCTATGGCTACACCTTC
TRBD1	13	TRBV27	-	TRBJ2-7	CASAWTGAHEQYF	TGTGCCAGTGCCTGGACAGGGGCCCACGAGCAGTACTTC
TRBD1	15	TRBV6-5	-	TRBJ2-2	CASSYGQGAGGELFF	TGTGCCAGCAGTTACGGTCAGGGGGCGGGCGGGGAGCTGTTTTTT
TRBD2	16	TRBV4-2	-	TRBJ2-3	CASSQVWRGGEDTQYF	TGTGCCAGCAGCCAAGTATGGCGGGGGGGCGAAGATACGCAGTATTTT
-	13	TRBV5-1	-	TRBJ2-5	CASSGQYQETQYF	TGCGCCAGCAGCGGGCAGTATCAAGAGACCCAGTACTTC
-	12	TRBV28	-	TRBJ1-2	CASSPSDYGYTF	TGTGCCAGCTCTCCGTCCGACTATGGCTACACCTTC
-	14	TRBV6-6	-	TRBJ2-5	CASTQSVGEETQYF	TGTGCCAGCACCCAGTCGGTTGGGGAGGAGACCCAGTACTTC
TRBD1	16	TRBV13	-	TRBJ1-1	CASSPILGQGNTEAFF	TGTGCCAGCAGCCCCATCTTGGGACAGGGGAACACTGAAGCTTTCTTT
-	13	TRBV19	-	TRBJ2-5	CASSLDSEETQYF	TGTGCCAGTAGTCTGGACTCGGAAGAGACCCAGTACTTC
TRBD2	17	TRBV29-1	-	TRBJ2-1	CSVVETSGRRVLNEQFF	TGCAGCGTTGTCGAGACTAGCGGGAGAAGGGTCCTCAATGAGCAGTTCTTC
TRBD1	16	TRBV7-6	-	TRBJ2-1	CASSFGQGAGYNEQFF	TGTGCCAGCAGCTTCGGACAGGGGGCGGGGTACAATGAGCAGTTCTTC
-	15	TRBV9	-	TRBJ1-1	CASSIVGAGDTEAFF	TGTGCCAGCAGCATCGTTGGGGCTGGGGACACTGAAGCTTTCTTT
-	15	TRBV4-3	-	TRBJ2-7	CASSQGGRQVYEQYF	TGCGCCAGCAGCCAAGGGGGGCGACAGGTCTACGAGCAGTACTTC
-	11	TRBV6-1	once	TRBJ2-7	CASKEGVEQYF	TGTGCCAGCAAGGAGGGAGTGGAGCAGTACTTC
-	15	TRBV10-3	-	TRBJ2-5	CAISETGEESETQYF	TGTGCCATCAGTGAGACGGGGGAGGAAAGCGAGACCCAGTACTTC
-	13	TRBV13	-	TRBJ1-3	CASSQRGGNTIYF	TGTGCCAGCAGCCAGAGAGGTGGAAACACCATATATTTT
TRBD1	14	TRBV7-8	-	TRBJ2-7	CATSWDRGAYEQYF	TGTGCCACCTCCTGGGACAGGGGCGCCTACGAGCAGTACTTC
-	12	TRBV28	once	TRBJ1-1	CASRIGSTEAFF	TGTGCCAGCAGAATTGGTAGCACTGAAGCTTTCTTT
TRBD1	15	TRBV7-9	-	TRBJ2-7	CASSLGGQGKIEQYF	TGTGCCAGCAGCCTGGGGGGACAGGGGAAGATCGAGCAGTACTTC
TRBD2	14	TRBV29-1	-	TRBJ2-2	CSVEATSGLGELFF	TGCAGCGTTGAGGCGACTAGCGGCCTCGGGGAGCTGTTTTTT
TRBD2	14	TRBV14	-	TRBJ2-7	CASSQWRGTYEQYF	TGTGCCAGCAGCCAATGGCGGGGGACCTACGAGCAGTACTTC
-	12	TRBV21-1	-	TRBJ1-1	CASTGGNTEAFF	TGTGCCAGCACTGGAGGGAACACTGAAGCTTTCTTT
-	15	TRBV11-2	-	TRBJ2-1	CASSLGFSSYNEQFF	TGTGCCAGCAGCTTAGGCTTCAGCTCCTACAATGAGCAGTTCTTC
-	14	TRBV27	-	TRBJ1-2	CASSFGGSGYGYTF	TGTGCCAGCAGTTTTGGGGGTTCCGGCTATGGCTACACCTTC
-	17	TRBV4-2	-	TRBJ2-3	CASSQDQGEGLPDTQYF	TGTGCCAGCAGCCAAGATCAGGGGGAGGGCCTGCCAGATACGCAGTATTTT
-	13	TRBV27	once	TRBJ2-7	CASSSSSYYEQYF	TGTGCCAGCAGTTCGTCGTCTTACTACGAGCAGTACTTC
-	13	TRBV7-9	-	TRBJ2-1	CASGRDPSNEQFF	TGTGCCAGCGGTCGCGACCCTTCCAATGAGCAGTTCTTC
-	13	TRBV6-5	-	TRBJ2-3	CASRVGAGDTQYF	TGTGCCAGCAGAGTCGGGGCCGGAGATACGCAGTATTTT
-	14	TRBV15	-	TRBJ1-3	CATDVGGSGNTIYF	TGTGCCACGGATGTGGGTGGCTCTGGAAACACCATATATTTT
-	12	TRBV6-1	-	TRBJ1-1	CASRLEGTEAFF	TGTGCCAGCAGGCTTGAGGGAACTGAAGCTTTCTTT
TRBD2	14	TRBV13	-	TRBJ2-1	CASRLAGVHNEQFF	TGTGCCAGCCGACTAGCGGGAGTCCACAATGAGCAGTTCTTC
-	16	TRBV4-1	-	TRBJ2-2	CASSQVWRPDTGELFF	TGCGCCAGCAGCCAGGTCTGGAGACCCGACACCGGGGAGCTGTTTTTT
-	14	TRBV19	-	TRBJ2-6	CASGGGAGANVLTF	TGTGCCAGTGGAGGGGGGGCCGGGGCCAACGTCCTGACTTTC
TRBD1	15	TRBV5-1	-	TRBJ2-1	CASSGGQTAYNEQFF	TGCGCCAGCAGCGGGGGACAGACAGCCTACAATGAGCAGTTCTTC
-	15	TRBV4-3	-	TRBJ2-7	CASSPGRTLSYEQYF	TGCGCCAGCAGCCCAGGAAGGACCCTCTCCTACGAGCAGTACTTC
TRBD1	17	TRBV27	-	TRBJ2-7	CASSLPPGTGVSYEQYF	TGTGCCAGCAGCCTACCCCCGGGGACAGGGGTCTCCTACGAGCAGTACTTC
-	14	TRBV6-1	once	TRBJ2-7	CASSPRGISYEQYF	TGTGCCAGCAGTCCCAGGGGTATCTCCTACGAGCAGTACTTC
TRBD2	17	TRBV4-1	-	TRBJ2-3	CASSQLPGLAASDTQYF	TGCGCCAGCAGCCAATTACCGGGACTAGCGGCCTCGGATACGCAGTATTTT
-	15	TRBV5-1	-	TRBJ1-1	CASSLFLTGDPEAFF	TGCGCCAGCAGCTTGTTCCTTACCGGGGATCCTGAAGCTTTCTTT
-	12	TRBV13	-	TRBJ2-2	CASSLGGGELFF	TGTGCCAGCAGCTTGGGCGGCGGGGAGCTGTTTTTT
TRBD2	17	TRBV2	-	TRBJ2-7	CASSGGLAGPPRYEQYF	TGTGCCAGCAGTGGGGGACTAGCGGGACCGCCTAGGTACGAGCAGTACTTC
-	12	TRBV2	-	TRBJ1-1	CAIPGGNTEAFF	TGTGCCATTCCGGGGGGTAACACTGAAGCTTTCTTT
TRBD1	11	TRBV19	-	TRBJ2-7	CASAGGSEQYF	TGTGCCAGCGCAGGGGGTAGCGAGCAGTACTTC
-	15	TRBV7-9	-	TRBJ2-7	CASSSPRTANYEQYF	TGTGCCAGCAGCTCCCCACGGACAGCCAACTACGAGCAGTACTTC
-	13	TRBV2	-	TRBJ1-2	CASRGATDYGYTF	TGTGCCAGCAGAGGGGCGACGGACTATGGCTACACCTTC
TRBD1	15	TRBV11-2	-	TRBJ2-7	CASSLSWGQGNEQYF	TGTGCCAGCAGCTTATCATGGGGACAGGGGAACGAGCAGTACTTC